In its sample, the clone carrying this T cell receptor beta chain was seen many times. Its antigen is unknown. This CDR3 is 15 amino acids long. Trimming cost V 5 bases and J 7 bases; bases outside gene matches: 10. The V gene's germline CDR1 is LNHNV and CDR2 YYDKDF (reference sequence). The sample belongs to a study of T cells in Graves' hyperthyroidism and ophthalmopathy. From RNA transcripts, TCR beta CDR3 regions were amplified. HTBI primers were the set used in a first-round RT-PCR of the TCR CDR3. Each CDR3 protein gets one entry after TCRdb re-called the multiplex PCR reads with MiXCR. Among more than 250,000 distinct CDR3 sequences listed, around 15% were seen once. Regarding the study as a whole: A model of 13 V-J pairs discriminated ophthalmopathy from stable hyperthyroidism. Most thyroid clonotypes with frequency above 0.001 were detected in blood.

The TCR sequence derives from a woman aged 45-60 years with Graves' hyperthyroidism that later progressed to Graves' ophthalmopathy. The rearrangement uses TRBV15 and TRBJ1-4; 7 bases are a match to TRBD1. Sequencing was done on a sample of blood. The chain's CDR3 is CATSFGEGAVEKLFF. The CDR3 DNA sequence: TGTGCCACCAGCTTTGGGGAGGGGGCGGTTGAAAAACTGTTTTTT. Full variable domain (missing parts from reference TRBV15 and TRBJ1-4): DAMVIQNPRYQVTQFGKPVTLSCSQTLNHNVMYWYQQKSSQAPKLLFHYYDKDFNNEADTPDNFQSRRPNTSFCFLDIRSPGLGDTAMYLCATSFGEGAVEKLFFGSGTQLSVL.